This record looks at one TCR beta chain sequence and its context. What it binds is unknown. Looked up from germline, CDR1 is SGHNT and CDR2 is YYREEE (reference sequence). Trimming removed 4 bases at V and 3 bases at J, with 18 bases between. The CDR3 totals 16 residues. This entry comes from a study of early T cells in non-severe SARS-CoV-2 infection. Study as a whole: Chains from this unsorted whole-blood bulk RNA could not be paired. The study, taken as a whole, reports: Clonotype matching in VDJdb favored anti-spike CD8 responses and did not capture private and CD4 specificities.

Unique molecular identifiers (one per individual cDNA molecule) were attached. Via MiXCR, TCRdb re-called the 5' RACE reads, giving one row per CDR3 protein. The sample holds tens of thousands of distinct CDR3 sequences, over 10% seen once. The receptor was isolated from an adult who was a healthcare worker with PCR-confirmed SARS-CoV-2 infection or an uninfected control (not recorded which). Material: whole blood. The gene calls are TRBV5-4 and TRBJ2-3, with D possibly called TRBD1 or TRBD2 (6 bases each). The CDR3 protein is CASSTDGGQRTDTQYF. The CDR3 region has the DNA TGTGCCAGCAGCACCGATGGGGGGCAGAGGACAGATACGCAGTATTTT.